The rows below give T cell receptor beta chains drawn from one sample of a study of CD4 T cells in relation to SARS-CoV-2 and coronaviruses. No antigen has been identified for these receptors. TCRdb keeps only in-frame clones here, not all; method: immunoSEQ multiplex PCR. This repertoire shows 40,000 or so clones, 82% found once; its top ten account for approximately 4.5%. Sample: naive CD4+ T cells from PBMCs, cultured in vitro. Every receptor here comes from an adult with COVID-19. The CDR3 runs from the conserved cysteine through the conserved F or W. D genes are given only for firm matches. The size field is filled for only some rows; it gives once, few, many or a size class.

>TRBD2|TRBJ2-3|17|TRBV27|-
CASSLYGWGLASDTQYF
TGTGCCAGCAGTTTATATGGGTGGGGACTAGCATCAGATACGCAGTATTTT
>-|TRBJ1-2|11|TRBV28|-
CASTEAGGYTF
TGTGCCAGCACCGAGGCTGGCGGCTACACCTTC
>-|TRBJ2-1|12|TRBV12-3/TRBV12-4|-
CASSFSNNEQFF
TGTGCCAGCAGTTTTTCAAACAATGAGCAGTTCTTC
>-|TRBJ2-3|15|TRBV28|few
CASSLRGPGADTQYF
TGTGCCAGCAGTTTAAGGGGACCTGGGGCAGATACGCAGTATTTT
>-|TRBJ2-6|16|TRBV7-9|-
CASGKFTGPGANVLTF
TGTGCCAGCGGGAAATTTACAGGGCCTGGGGCCAACGTCCTGACTTTC
>TRBD2|TRBJ2-7|17|TRBV27|-
CASSLGLAGGPAYEQYF
TGTGCCAGCAGTTTAGGCCTAGCGGGAGGGCCGGCCTACGAGCAGTACTTC
>-|TRBJ2-7|15|TRBV7-9|-
CASNSPQGGSYEQYF
TGTGCCAGCAACTCACCACAGGGAGGTTCCTACGAGCAGTACTTC
>-|TRBJ1-2|14|TRBV6-5|-
CASRNAGSNYGYTF
TGTGCCAGCCGAAACGCGGGGTCGAACTATGGCTACACCTTC
>TRBD1|TRBJ1-1|12|TRBV2|few
CASRTGGREAFF
TGTGCCAGCCGGACAGGGGGCAGGGAAGCTTTCTTT
>-|TRBJ2-7|13|TRBV4-1|-
CASSQARVDEQYF
TGCGCCAGCAGCCAAGCTCGAGTTGACGAGCAGTACTTC
>-|TRBJ1-4|12|TRBV6-5|-
CASRQVNEKLFF
TGTGCCAGCAGGCAAGTTAATGAAAAACTGTTTTTT
>-|TRBJ2-7|17|TRBV2|-
CASSEDAWVRSGLEQYF
TGTGCCAGCAGTGAAGATGCCTGGGTCAGGTCCGGTCTCGAGCAGTACTTC
>-|TRBJ1-4|15|TRBV3-1/TRBV3-2|-
CASSQFPATNEKLFF
TGTGCCAGCAGCCAATTCCCAGCAACTAATGAAAAACTGTTTTTT
>-|TRBJ2-7|16|TRBV15|-
CATSRDSPLASYEQYF
TGTGCCACCAGCAGAGATTCCCCACTAGCCTCCTACGAGCAGTACTTC
>TRBD2|TRBJ2-7|16|TRBV5-4|-
CASSSLASGKSYEQYF
TGTGCCAGCAGCAGTTTGGCTAGCGGGAAATCCTACGAGCAGTACTTC
>TRBD1|TRBJ1-6|13|TRBV5-5|-
CASSAGQVLALHF
TGTGCCAGCAGCGCGGGACAGGTTCTGGCCCTCCACTTT
>TRBD1|TRBJ2-2|15|TRBV6-6|-
CASRPDRGDTGELFF
TGTGCCAGCAGACCTGACAGGGGAGACACCGGGGAGCTGTTTTTT
>-|TRBJ1-4|13|TRBV12-3/TRBV12-4|-
CASSFVGLGKLFF
TGTGCCAGCAGTTTTGTGGGGTTGGGGAAACTGTTTTTT
>-|TRBJ2-1|14|TRBV11-3|-
CASSLRGDYNEQFF
TGTGCCAGCAGCTTACGTGGGGACTACAATGAGCAGTTCTTC
>-|TRBJ1-2|14|TRBV7-9|-
CASSLAGASYGYTF
TGTGCCAGCAGCTTAGCGGGGGCGAGCTATGGCTACACCTTC
>-|TRBJ2-5|15|TRBV15|-
CATSTGIGSQETQYF
TGTGCCACCAGCACCGGTATCGGGTCACAAGAGACCCAGTACTTC
>-|TRBJ2-3|13|TRBV19|once
CATDRRSTDTQYF
TGTGCCACCGACCGCAGAAGCACAGATACGCAGTATTTT
>-|TRBJ2-1|12|TRBV5-6|once
CASSLANNEQFF
TGTGCCAGCAGCTTGGCTAACAATGAGCAGTTCTTC
>TRBD2|TRBJ2-2|17|TRBV7-3|-
CASSSSGTSGKVGELFF
TGTGCCAGCAGCTCCTCCGGGACTAGCGGGAAGGTCGGGGAGCTGTTTTTT
>-|TRBJ2-7|12|TRBV6-5|-
CASGRQAYEQYF
TGTGCCAGTGGGCGGCAAGCCTACGAGCAGTACTTC
>-|TRBJ2-1|18|TRBV9|-
CASSVMASYPGGGYEQFF
TGTGCCAGCAGCGTAATGGCTAGCTATCCCGGAGGGGGCTATGAGCAGTTCTTC
>-|TRBJ2-1|16|TRBV18|-
CASSPPRGVHVSKQFF
TGTGCCAGCTCACCACCTAGGGGGGTGCACGTATCGAAGCAGTTCTTC
>TRBD1|TRBJ1-3|17|TRBV7-9|-
CASSNFPDRSSGNTIYF
TGTGCCAGCAGCAACTTTCCGGACAGGAGCTCTGGAAACACCATATATTTT
>-|TRBJ2-5|13|TRBV30|-
CAWNLAYQETQYF
TGTGCCTGGAACTTGGCGTACCAAGAGACCCAGTACTTC
>-|TRBJ1-6|12|TRBV28|-
CASDDPSSPLHF
TGTGCCAGCGATGATCCTAGTTCACCCCTCCACTTT
>TRBD1|TRBJ1-5|19|TRBV6-2/TRBV6-3|-
CASSTPRGTGGSSNQPQHF
TGTGCCAGCAGTACCCCGCGGGGGACAGGGGGGTCGAGCAATCAGCCCCAGCATTTT
>TRBD1|TRBJ2-1|15|TRBV2|-
CASRIGQGANNEQFF
TGTGCCAGCAGGATCGGACAGGGGGCGAACAATGAGCAGTTCTTC
>-|TRBJ1-1|14|TRBV9|-
CASRKSAGNTEAFF
TGTGCCAGCAGAAAGAGTGCAGGGAACACTGAAGCTTTCTTT
>TRBD1|TRBJ2-4|13|TRBV29-1|-
CSVSTGAVDIQYF
TGCAGCGTCTCGACAGGGGCTGTGGACATTCAGTACTTC
>-|TRBJ1-4|15|TRBV11-2|-
CASSDGEGYNEKLFF
TGTGCCAGCAGCGATGGGGAAGGGTATAATGAAAAACTGTTTTTT
>TRBD1|TRBJ1-2|14|TRBV18|-
CASSRGQANYGYTF
TGTGCCAGCTCAAGGGGACAGGCCAACTATGGCTACACCTTC
>TRBD1|TRBJ2-2|15|TRBV28|-
CASSLPLGQAGELFF
TGTGCCAGCAGTTTGCCCCTTGGACAGGCCGGGGAGCTGTTTTTT
>-|TRBJ2-1|11|TRBV6-5|once
CASSSPNEQFF
TGTGCCAGCAGTTCGCCCAATGAGCAGTTCTTC